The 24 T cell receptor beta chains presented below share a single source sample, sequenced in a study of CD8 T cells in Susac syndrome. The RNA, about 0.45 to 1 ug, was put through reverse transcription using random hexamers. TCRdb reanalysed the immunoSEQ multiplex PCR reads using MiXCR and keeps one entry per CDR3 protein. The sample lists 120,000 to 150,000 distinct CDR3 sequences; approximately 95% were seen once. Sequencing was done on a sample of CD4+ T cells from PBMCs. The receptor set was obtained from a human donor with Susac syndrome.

CDR3 residues: CASQKGNQPQHF. The CDR3 region has the DNA TGTGCCAGCCAGAAGGGCAATCAGCCCCAGCATTTT. The rearrangement links TRBV19 to TRBJ1-5; D gene ambiguous. Germline CDR1 is LNHDA and CDR2 is SQIVND (reference sequence). This CDR3 has 12 residues. V was pared by 9 bases and J by 2 bases, with 8 bases between.

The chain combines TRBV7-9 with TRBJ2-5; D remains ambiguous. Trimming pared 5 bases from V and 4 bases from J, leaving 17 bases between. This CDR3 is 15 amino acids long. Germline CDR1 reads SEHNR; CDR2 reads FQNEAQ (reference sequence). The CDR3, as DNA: TGTGCCAGCAGCCCGGGTCACTCCACGTTAGAGACCCAGTACTTC. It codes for CASSPGHSTLETQYF.

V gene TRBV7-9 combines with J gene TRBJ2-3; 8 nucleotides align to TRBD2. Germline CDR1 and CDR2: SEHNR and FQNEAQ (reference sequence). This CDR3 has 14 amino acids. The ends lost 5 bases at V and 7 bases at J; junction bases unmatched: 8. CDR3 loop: CASSGGGFTYTQYF. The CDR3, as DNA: TGTGCCAGCAGCGGCGGGGGGTTCACGTATACGCAGTATTTT.

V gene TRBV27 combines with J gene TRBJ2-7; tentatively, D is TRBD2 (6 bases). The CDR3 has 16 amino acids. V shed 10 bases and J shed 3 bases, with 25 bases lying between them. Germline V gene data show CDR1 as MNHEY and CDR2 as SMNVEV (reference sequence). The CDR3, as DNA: TGTGCCACCCCGCTAGGCTACCGGGGGACCCACTACGAGCAGTACTTC. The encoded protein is CATPLGYRGTHYEQYF.

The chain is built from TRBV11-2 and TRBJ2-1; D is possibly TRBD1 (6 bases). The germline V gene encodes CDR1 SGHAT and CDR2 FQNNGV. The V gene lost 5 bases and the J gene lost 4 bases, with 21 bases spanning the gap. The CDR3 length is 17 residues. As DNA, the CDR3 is TGTGCCAGCAGCCCCGAGGGGGAGTCTCCAAGGTACAATGAGCAGTTCTTC. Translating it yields CASSPEGESPRYNEQFF.

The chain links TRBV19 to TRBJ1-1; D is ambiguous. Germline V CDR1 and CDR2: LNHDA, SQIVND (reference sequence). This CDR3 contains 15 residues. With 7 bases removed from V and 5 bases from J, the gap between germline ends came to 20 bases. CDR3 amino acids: CASTEAGRVGTEAFF. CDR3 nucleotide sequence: TGTGCCAGTACCGAGGCGGGGAGGGTGGGAACTGAAGCTTTCTTT.

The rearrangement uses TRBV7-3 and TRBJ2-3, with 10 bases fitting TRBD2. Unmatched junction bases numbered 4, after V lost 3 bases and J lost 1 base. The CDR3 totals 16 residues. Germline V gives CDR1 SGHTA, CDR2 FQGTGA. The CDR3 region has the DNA TGTGCCAGCAGCTTCCTAGCGGGAGCGGGCACAGATACGCAGTATTTT. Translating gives CASSFLAGAGTDTQYF. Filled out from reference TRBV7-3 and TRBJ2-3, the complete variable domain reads GAGVSQTPSNKVTEKGKYVELRCDPISGHTALYWYRQSLGQGPEFLIYFQGTGAADDSGLPNDRFFAVRPEGSVSTLKIQRTERGDSAVYLCASSFLAGAGTDTQYFGPGTRLTVL.

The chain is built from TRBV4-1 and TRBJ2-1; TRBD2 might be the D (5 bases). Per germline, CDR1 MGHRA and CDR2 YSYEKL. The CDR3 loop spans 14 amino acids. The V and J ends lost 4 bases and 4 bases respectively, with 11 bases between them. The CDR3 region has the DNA TGCGCCAGCAGCCCGAGCGGTACTTACAATGAGCAGTTCTTC. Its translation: CASSPSGTYNEQFF.

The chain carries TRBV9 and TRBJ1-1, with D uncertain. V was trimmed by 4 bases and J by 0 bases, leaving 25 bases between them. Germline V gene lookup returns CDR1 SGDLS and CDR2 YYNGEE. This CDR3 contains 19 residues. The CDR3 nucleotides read TGTGCCAGCAGCCCACGTAGGTATTCCTCGGAAGGGCTGAACACTGAAGCTTTCTTT. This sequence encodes CASSPRRYSSEGLNTEAFF.

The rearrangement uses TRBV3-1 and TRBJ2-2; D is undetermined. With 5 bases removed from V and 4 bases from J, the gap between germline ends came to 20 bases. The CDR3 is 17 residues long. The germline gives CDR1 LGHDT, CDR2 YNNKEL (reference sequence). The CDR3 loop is CASSSTRGVVGTGELFF. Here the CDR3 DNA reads TGTGCCAGCAGCTCCACACGTGGGGTCGTCGGCACCGGGGAGCTGTTTTTT.

The CDR3 region is CASSLSRGQQETQYF. The CDR3 DNA is TGCGCCAGCAGCCTTTCGAGGGGTCAACAGGAGACCCAGTACTTC. The V gene is TRBV5-1, the J gene TRBJ2-5, with D perhaps being TRBD1 or TRBD2 (5 bases each). In germline, CDR1 is SGHRS, CDR2 YFSETQ. The germline V and J ends were trimmed by 4 bases and 5 bases, with 18 bases remaining between them. The CDR3 runs to 15 residues. Full variable domain (outside the CDR3, taken from reference TRBV5-1 and TRBJ2-5): KAGVTQTPRYLIKTRGQQVTLSCSPISGHRSVSWYQQTPGQGLQFLFEYFSETQRNKGNFPGRFSGRQFSNSRSEMNVSTLELGDSALYLCASSLSRGQQETQYFGPGTRLLVL.

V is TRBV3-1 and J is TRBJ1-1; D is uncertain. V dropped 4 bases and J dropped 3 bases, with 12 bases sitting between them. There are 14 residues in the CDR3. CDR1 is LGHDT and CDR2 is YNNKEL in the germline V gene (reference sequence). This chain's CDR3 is CASSPGTGDTEAFF. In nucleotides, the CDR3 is TGTGCCAGCAGCCCCGGTACCGGAGACACTGAAGCTTTCTTT.

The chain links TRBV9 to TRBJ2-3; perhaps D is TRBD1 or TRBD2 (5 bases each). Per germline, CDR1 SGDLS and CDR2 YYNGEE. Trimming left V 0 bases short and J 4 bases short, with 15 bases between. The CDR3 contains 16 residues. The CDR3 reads CASSVGGPSPSDTQYF. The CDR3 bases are TGTGCCAGCAGCGTAGGGGGACCTTCGCCTTCAGATACGCAGTATTTT.

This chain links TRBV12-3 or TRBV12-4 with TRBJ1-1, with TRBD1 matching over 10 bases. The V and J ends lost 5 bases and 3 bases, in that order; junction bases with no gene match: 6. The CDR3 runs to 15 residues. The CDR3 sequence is CASSQGTGDYTEAFF. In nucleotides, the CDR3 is TGTGCCAGCAGTCAAGGGACAGGGGATTACACTGAAGCTTTCTTT.

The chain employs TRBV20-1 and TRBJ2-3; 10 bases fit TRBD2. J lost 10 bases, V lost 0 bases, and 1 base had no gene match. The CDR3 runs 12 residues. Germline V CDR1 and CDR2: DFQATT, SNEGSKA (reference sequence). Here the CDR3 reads CSARELAGPQYF. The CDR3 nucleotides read TGCAGTGCTAGAGAACTAGCGGGACCGCAGTATTTT.

The CDR3 reads CSAKDSTNEKLFF. The CDR3 coding sequence is TGCAGCGCTAAAGACTCAACTAATGAAAAACTGTTTTTT. The chain recombines TRBV29-1 with TRBJ1-4, with D unresolved. Trimming shortened V by 7 bases and J by 0 bases, and 9 bases separated the two germline ends. Germline CDR1 reads SQVTM; CDR2 reads ANQGSEA. CDR3 length equals 13 residues. The full variable domain, with the rest looked up from reference TRBV29-1 and TRBJ1-4, is SAVISQKPSRDICQRGTSLTIQCQVDSQVTMMFWYRQQPGQSLTLIATANQGSEATYESGFVIDKFPISRPNLTFSTLTVSNMSPEDSSIYLCSAKDSTNEKLFFGSGTQLSVL.

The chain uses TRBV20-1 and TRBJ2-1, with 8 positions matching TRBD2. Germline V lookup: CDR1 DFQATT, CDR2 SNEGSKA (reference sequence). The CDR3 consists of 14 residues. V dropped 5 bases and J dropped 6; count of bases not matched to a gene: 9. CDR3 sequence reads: CSADGGAGLNEQFF. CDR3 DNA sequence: TGCAGTGCTGACGGGGGGGCGGGCCTCAATGAGCAGTTCTTC.

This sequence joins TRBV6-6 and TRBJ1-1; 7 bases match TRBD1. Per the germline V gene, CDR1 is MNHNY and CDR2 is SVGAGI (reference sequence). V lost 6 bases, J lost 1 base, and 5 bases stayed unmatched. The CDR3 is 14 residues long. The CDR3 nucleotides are TGTGCCAGCAGCGACAGACAGGGGAACACTGAAGCTTTCTTT. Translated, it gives CASSDRQGNTEAFF.

CDR3 DNA: TGTGCCAGCAGCGGGGACAGGGGGCAACAGCCCCAGCATTTT. It specifies CASSGDRGQQPQHF. The chain joins TRBV5-7 to TRBJ1-5; 12 bases align to TRBD1. TRBV5-7 is designated an ORF whose function remains uncertain. CDR3 length equals 14 residues. V lost 4 bases and J lost 7; bases outside the gene matches: 3.

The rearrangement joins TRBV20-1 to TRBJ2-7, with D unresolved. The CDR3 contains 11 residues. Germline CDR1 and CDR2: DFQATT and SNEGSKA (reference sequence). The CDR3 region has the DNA TGCAGCGCCGACTCATCCTACGAGCAGTACTTC. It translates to CSADSSYEQYF.

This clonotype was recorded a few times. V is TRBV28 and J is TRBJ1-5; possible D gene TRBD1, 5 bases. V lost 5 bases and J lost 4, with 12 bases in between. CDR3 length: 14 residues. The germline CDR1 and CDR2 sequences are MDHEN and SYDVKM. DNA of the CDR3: TGTGCCAGCAGTCAGGGTTCGGGGAATCAGCCCCAGCATTTT. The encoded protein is CASSQGSGNQPQHF. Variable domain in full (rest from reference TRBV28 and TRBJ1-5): DVKVTQSSRYLVKRTGEKVFLECVQDMDHENMFWYRQDPGLGLRLIYFSYDVKMKEKGDIPEGYSVSREKKERFSLILESASTNQTSMYLCASSQGSGNQPQHFGDGTRLSIL.

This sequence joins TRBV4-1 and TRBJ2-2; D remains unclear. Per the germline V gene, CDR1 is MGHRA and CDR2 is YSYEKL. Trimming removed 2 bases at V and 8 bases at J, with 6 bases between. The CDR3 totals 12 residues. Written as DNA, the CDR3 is TGCGCCAGCAGCCAATTGGGGGGGGAGCTGTTTTTT. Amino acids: CASSQLGGELFF.

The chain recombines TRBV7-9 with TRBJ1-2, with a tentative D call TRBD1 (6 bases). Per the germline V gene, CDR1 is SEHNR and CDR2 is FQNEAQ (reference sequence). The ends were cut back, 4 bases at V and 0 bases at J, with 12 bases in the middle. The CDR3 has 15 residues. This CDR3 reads CASSSSYRANYGYTF. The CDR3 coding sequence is TGTGCCAGCAGCTCCTCGTACAGGGCTAACTATGGCTACACCTTC.

The CDR3 nucleotides are TGCGCCAGCAGCCAAGTGGGGGCCGGAGATACGCAGTATTTT. As protein: CASSQVGAGDTQYF. The chain recombines TRBV4-1 with TRBJ2-3, with D possibly TRBD1 on 6 matching bases. The ends were cut back, 1 base at V and 5 bases at J, with 10 bases in the middle. The CDR3 runs 14 residues. Germline CDR1 reads MGHRA; CDR2 reads YSYEKL.